A selection of T cell receptor beta chains follows, all from one sample in a study of CD8+ T cells in alopecia areata. Repertoires were generated with immunoSEQ multiplex PCR, while TCRdb's copy carries only in-frame clones and drops some. The data show roughly 150,000 clones, around half seen once. The material was CD8+ T cells sorted from blood, obtained at week 0. Receptors originate from a human donor with alopecia areata. The CDR3 runs from the conserved cysteine through the conserved F or W. A D gene is named only where the DNA matches it firmly. Size tells how often a clone was seen (once, few, many) or the class of an expanded clone, and some rows leave it out.

-	TRBV11-2	TRBJ2-2	-	CASSLSRAGELFF	TGTGCCAGCAGCTTATCAAGGGCCGGGGAGCTGTTTTTT
-	TRBV27	TRBJ1-4	-	CASSPTRDEKLFF	TGTGCCAGCAGTCCCACCAGGGATGAAAAACTGTTTTTT
-	TRBV7-6	TRBJ2-7	-	CASSLLTSREQYF	TGTGCCAGCAGCTTATTGACAAGCCGCGAGCAGTACTTC
-	TRBV6-1	TRBJ2-3	-	CASGGAVDTQYF	TGTGCCAGCGGGGGGGCCGTGGATACGCAGTATTTT
-	TRBV9	TRBJ2-7	-	CASSVDNGGLEQYF	TGTGCCAGCAGCGTAGATAATGGAGGGCTCGAGCAGTACTTC
-	TRBV29-1	TRBJ2-7	-	CSVYATGDHEQYF	TGCAGCGTTTACGCGACGGGGGACCACGAGCAGTACTTC
-	TRBV19	TRBJ2-7	few	CATEQGLEQYF	TGTGCCACCGAACAGGGACTCGAGCAGTACTTC
-	TRBV30	TRBJ2-7	-	CAWSARDSPYEQYF	TGTGCCTGGAGTGCGAGAGATTCCCCCTACGAGCAGTACTTC
-	TRBV7-6	TRBJ2-3	-	CASSLESRADTQYF	TGTGCCAGCAGCTTAGAGTCCCGGGCAGATACGCAGTATTTT
-	TRBV4-1	TRBJ2-7	few	CASSPGTSEQYF	TGCGCCAGCAGCCCGGGGACTTCTGAGCAGTACTTC
-	TRBV7-6	TRBJ2-7	few	CASSYLGGAQEQYF	TGTGCCAGCAGCTACTTAGGGGGGGCGCAAGAGCAGTACTTC
-	TRBV9	TRBJ1-2	few	CASSVDNIGGGDGYTF	TGTGCCAGCAGCGTGGATAATATTGGGGGCGGAGATGGCTACACCTTC
-	TRBV4-3	TRBJ2-5	-	CASSQEEGGEGETQYF	TGCGCCAGCAGCCAAGAGGAGGGAGGAGAGGGTGAGACCCAGTACTTC
-	TRBV29-1	TRBJ1-2	-	CSVPHPHGYTF	TGCAGCGTTCCCCACCCCCATGGCTACACCTTC
TRBD1	TRBV13	TRBJ2-1	-	CASSAWDRGNEQFF	TGTGCCAGCAGCGCCTGGGACAGGGGAAATGAGCAGTTCTTC
-	TRBV11-3	TRBJ2-3	few	CASSTETTDTQYF	TGTGCCAGCAGCACTGAGACCACAGATACGCAGTATTTT
-	TRBV27	TRBJ1-1	few	CASSLSGRMNTEAFF	TGTGCCAGCAGTTTATCGGGGCGGATGAACACTGAAGCTTTCTTT
-	TRBV7-9	TRBJ1-2	-	CASSLVGSSYGYTF	TGTGCCAGCAGCTTAGTGGGCTCCAGCTATGGCTACACCTTC
-	TRBV11-2	TRBJ2-1	once	CASSYRDNEQFF	TGTGCCAGCAGCTACAGAGACAATGAGCAGTTCTTC
TRBD1	TRBV29-1	TRBJ1-2	once	CSVRTRDSLYGYTF	TGCAGCGTTCGAACCCGGGACAGCCTCTATGGCTACACCTTC
-	TRBV29-1	TRBJ2-4	-	CSALGEAKNIQYF	TGCAGCGCCCTAGGGGAGGCCAAAAACATTCAGTACTTC
TRBD1	TRBV7-9	TRBJ1-2	-	CASSSGLDRGYGYTF	TGTGCCAGCAGCTCAGGGCTTGACAGGGGCTATGGCTACACCTTC
-	TRBV25-1	TRBJ1-2	-	CASSEKQGYGYTF	TGTGCCAGCAGTGAGAAACAGGGCTATGGCTACACCTTC
-	TRBV2	TRBJ1-5	-	CASSEVGRGNSNQPQHF	TGTGCCAGCAGTGAAGTCGGGAGGGGAAATAGCAATCAGCCCCAGCATTTT
-	TRBV7-9	TRBJ1-5	-	CASSGRDNQPQHF	TGTGCCAGCTCTGGACGAGACAATCAGCCCCAGCATTTT
-	TRBV4-3	TRBJ2-1	-	CASSQDSLNEQFF	TGCGCCAGCAGCCAAGATTCCCTAAATGAGCAGTTCTTC
-	TRBV30	TRBJ2-7	-	CAWGSSGYEQYF	TGTGCCTGGGGATCCTCGGGCTACGAGCAGTACTTC
-	TRBV25-1	TRBJ1-6	-	CASSEWNRNSPLHF	TGTGCCAGCAGTGAGTGGAACAGGAATTCACCCCTCCACTTT
TRBD1	TRBV30	TRBJ1-2	-	CAETQGSAGGGYTF	TGTGCCGAAACACAGGGGAGCGCAGGTGGAGGCTACACCTTC
TRBD2	TRBV5-6	TRBJ2-1	-	CASSTWTSNNEQFF	TGTGCCAGCAGCACATGGACTAGCAACAATGAGCAGTTCTTC
-	TRBV19	TRBJ1-1	-	CASIPPPGGGTEAFF	TGTGCCAGTATCCCACCGCCAGGCGGGGGCACTGAAGCTTTCTTT
TRBD2	TRBV7-2	TRBJ2-3	-	CASSSTSGGRTDTQYF	TGTGCCAGCAGCTCAACTAGCGGGGGACGCACAGATACGCAGTATTTT
TRBD1	TRBV6-5	TRBJ1-1	-	CASSTGETEAFF	TGTGCCAGCAGCACAGGGGAGACTGAAGCTTTCTTT